The subject of this entry is one TCR beta chain. These data belong to a study of control samples from healthy donors and cancer patients. Only in-frame clones appear in the TCRdb table, and some are missing; sequencing was by immunoSEQ multiplex PCR. This table has 100,000 to 150,000 clones, 80% to 90% appearing once. V was pared by 5 bases and J by 6 bases, with 0 bases of the junction left unmatched. The CDR3 totals 12 residues. Germline V lookup: CDR1 SEHNR, CDR2 FQNEAQ (reference sequence). Sequencing used blood. The sequence was collected from a middle-aged man in good health. The J gene is TRBJ1-2, the V gene TRBV7-9; TRBD1 matches 10 bases. The CDR3 coding sequence is TGTGCCAGCAGCGGGACAGGGGATGGCTACACCTTC. It translates to CASSGTGDGYTF.